This TCR beta chain is drawn from a study of beta chain features in type 1 diabetes. Findings and caveats of the study: Patients with Type 1 diabetes showed moderately but significantly shorter TCRB CDR3s in all four CD4+ subsets.

TCRB transcripts that were expressed got sequenced, as all of the isolated RNA had been reverse transcribed. Assay: immunoSEQ multiplex PCR; the TCRdb copy retains only in-frame clones and omits some. The repertoire holds some 160,000 clones, with roughly 9% as singletons. Only one heparinised blood draw was taken per donor, and its volume averaged approximately 100 mL. Comment on this clone: What it binds is unknown. The sample holds other DNA sequences that translate to the same CDR3.

The CDR3 has 15 amino acids. Germline V CDR1 and CDR2: SGHTA, FQGTGA. V lost 4 bases, J lost 4 bases, and 3 bases stayed unmatched. Specimen: central memory CD4+ T cells from blood. This receptor was taken from a woman in her thirties with type 1 diabetes. The rearrangement links TRBV7-3 to TRBJ2-1; 11 bases align to TRBD2. This chain's CDR3 is CASSSLAGGYNEQFF. CDR3 in DNA: TGTGCCAGCAGCTCCTTAGCGGGAGGGTACAATGAGCAGTTCTTC.